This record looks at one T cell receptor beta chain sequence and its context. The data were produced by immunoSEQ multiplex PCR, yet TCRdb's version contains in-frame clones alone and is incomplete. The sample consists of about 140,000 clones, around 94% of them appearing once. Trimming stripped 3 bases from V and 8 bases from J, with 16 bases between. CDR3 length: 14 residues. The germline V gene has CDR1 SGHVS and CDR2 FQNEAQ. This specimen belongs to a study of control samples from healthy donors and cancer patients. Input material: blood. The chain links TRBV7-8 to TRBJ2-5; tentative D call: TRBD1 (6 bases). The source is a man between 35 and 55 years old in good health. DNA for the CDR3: TGTGCCAGCAGCTTCGATAGGGGGAAGAGAACCCAGTACTTC. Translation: CASSFDRGKRTQYF. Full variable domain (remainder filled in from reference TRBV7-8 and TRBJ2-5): GAGVSQSPRYKVAKRGQDVALRCDPISGHVSLFWYQQALGQGPEFLTYFQNEAQLDKSGLPSDRFFAERPEGSVSTLKIQRTQQEDSAVYLCASSFDRGKRTQYFGPGTRLLVL.